The next 12 T cell receptor beta chains were all read from a single sample in a study of T cells in Graves' hyperthyroidism and ophthalmopathy. From RNA transcripts, TCR beta CDR3 regions were amplified. The primer set for the first-round RT-PCR of the TCR CDR3 was HTBI. TCRdb re-called the multiplex PCR reads with MiXCR, one entry per CDR3 protein. Here the sample spans approximately 510,000 distinct CDR3 sequences, less than 25% being singletons. Sequenced sample: blood. The receptors derive from a man aged 18 to 30 with Graves' hyperthyroidism.

CDR3 loop: CASSFDTGGGELRGYTF. The CDR3 DNA follows: TGTGCCAGCAGCTTCGATACAGGGGGCGGGGAACTTCGCGGCTACACCTTC. V usage is TRBV6-1 and J usage is TRBJ1-2, with TRBD1 identical over 9 bases. The V gene end was trimmed by 6 bases and the J gene end by 8 bases; junction bases not matched to a gene: 19. The germline gives CDR1 MNHNS, CDR2 SASEGT. The CDR3 totals 17 residues.

The rearrangement uses TRBV5-1 and TRBJ2-7; the D gene could be TRBD1 or TRBD2 (5 bases each). The CDR3 runs 15 residues. Germline lookup yields CDR1 SGHRS and CDR2 YFSETQ. The V and J ends lost 3 bases and 2 bases respectively, with 15 bases between them. CDR3: CASSSLPGPPYEQYF. CDR3 coding DNA: TGCGCCAGCAGCTCCCTTCCGGGACCGCCCTACGAGCAGTACTTC.

The chain joins TRBV4-2 to TRBJ2-7, with D tentatively TRBD1 (6 bases). Trimming removed 2 bases from V and 0 bases from J, with 11 bases in between. The CDR3 runs 15 residues. Per germline, CDR1 LGHNA and CDR2 YNFKEQ. The CDR3 is CASSQYGQSSYEQYF. CDR3 in DNA: TGTGCCAGCAGCCAATATGGACAGTCCTCCTACGAGCAGTACTTC.

Concerning this clonotype itself: The germline gene is not matched at one end of the junction; a read error may be the cause. The CDR3: CASTDMAGELCF. CDR3 in DNA: TGTGCCAGTACCGACATGGCCGGGGAGCTGTGTTTT. The gene calls are TRBV19 and TRBJ2-2, with a tentative D call TRBD2 (5 bases). From germline, CDR1 is LNHDA and CDR2 SQIVND (reference sequence). This CDR3 is 12 amino acids long.

V is TRBV12-3 or TRBV12-4 and J is TRBJ1-2; D perhaps matches TRBD1 (6 bases). The CDR3 covers 14 residues. The V end was cut by 6 bases, the J end by 4 bases, with 15 bases between. The CDR3 sequence: CASSATGAIYGYTF. Written as DNA, the CDR3 is TGTGCCAGCAGCGCGACAGGAGCCATCTATGGCTACACCTTC.

This clonotype was recorded at least ten times. The rearrangement joins TRBV7-6 to TRBJ2-7, with TRBD2 as a possible D gene (6 bases). CDR1 is SGHVS and CDR2 is FNYEAQ in the germline V gene. The CDR3 sequence is 14 residues long. V dropped 1 base and J dropped 6 bases, with 13 bases sitting between them. CDR3 coding DNA: TGTGCCAGCAGCTTAGACGGGAGACGGGTCGAGCAGTACTTC. It specifies CASSLDGRRVEQYF.

This clonotype was recorded many times. The chain uses TRBV12-3 or TRBV12-4 and TRBJ2-5, with D maybe TRBD1 (8 bases). Trimming took 2 bases from V and 5 from J, leaving 21 bases between them. The CDR3 is 17 residues long. The chain's CDR3 is CASSLRVRDRGGETQYF. The CDR3 region has the DNA TGTGCCAGCAGTTTACGAGTCCGCGACAGGGGAGGGGAGACCCAGTACTTC.

The V call is TRBV20-1, the J call TRBJ1-2; TRBD1 aligns across 7 bases. The CDR3 runs to 12 residues. The J segment lost 4 bases and the V segment lost 6 bases, leaving 5 bases of the junction unmatched. The V gene's germline CDR1 is DFQATT and CDR2 SNEGSKA (reference sequence). The CDR3: CSAWDSGYGYTF. The CDR3 region has the DNA TGCAGTGCCTGGGACAGTGGCTATGGCTACACCTTC.

With regard to this clonotype: One end of the junction is discordant with germline, which a read error may explain. This rearrangement joins TRBV3-1 to TRBJ1-2, with a tentative D call TRBD1 (5 bases). The CDR3 has 16 amino acids. Germline CDR1 reads LGHDT; CDR2 reads YNNKEL (reference sequence). CDR3 protein: CASSQDLLGTLDGHTF. The CDR3 DNA is TGTGCCAGCAGCCAAGATTTGTTGGGGACGCTCGATGGCCACACCTTC.

This clonotype was seen ten or more times. V and J are TRBV4-2 and TRBJ1-1; D may be TRBD1 (6 bases). The CDR3 covers 16 residues. Trimming removed 1 base at V and 3 bases at J, with 15 bases between. The germline V gene has CDR1 LGHNA and CDR2 YNFKEQ. The CDR3 coding sequence is TGTGCCAGCAGCCAAGCCCTGTGGGGGGCAGACACTGAAGCTTTCTTT. This translates into CASSQALWGADTEAFF.

This clonotype was detected ten times or more. The chain is built from TRBV30 and TRBJ1-5; tentatively, D is TRBD1 (6 bases). The CDR3 is made up of 14 amino acids. The V and J ends lost 6 bases and 0 bases respectively, with 12 bases between them. Germline lookup yields CDR1 GTSNPN and CDR2 SVGIG (reference sequence). Here the CDR3 DNA reads TGTGCCTGCACTACAGGGTATAGCAATCAGCCCCAGCATTTT. This translates into CACTTGYSNQPQHF. The complete variable domain, with remaining parts taken from reference TRBV30 and TRBJ1-5, reads SQTIHQWPATLVQPVGSPLSLECTVEGTSNPNLYWYRQAAGRGLQLLFYSVGIGQISSEVPQNLSASRPQDRQFILSSKKLLLSDSGFYLCACTTGYSNQPQHFGDGTRLSIL.

The CDR3 here is CSARDEGHEQYF. The CDR3 DNA sequence: TGCAGTGCTAGAGATGAAGGGCACGAGCAGTACTTC. V usage is TRBV20-1 and J usage is TRBJ2-7, with unresolved D. Between the trimmed V and J ends, which lost 0 bases and 5 bases, there was a span of 8 bases. The CDR3 spans 12 residues. Germline values: CDR1 DFQATT, CDR2 SNEGSKA (reference sequence).